This T cell receptor (beta chain) was captured in a study of graft-versus-host responses after intestinal transplantation. Overall study context: All recipients got anti-thymocyte globulin induction, then tacrolimus and steroids for roughly 3 years. Points from the study as a whole: Maximum circulating GvH clone levels tracked with early post-transplant HvG decreases. In patients with graft-donor T cell macrochimerism, allograft graft-versus-host to host-versus-graft clonal ratios were high.

Notes on this clone: No antigen is known for it.

Looked up from germline, CDR1 is SEHNR and CDR2 is FQNEAQ (reference sequence). The CDR3 spans 14 residues. With 1 base removed from V and 6 bases from J, the gap between germline ends came to 10 bases. The protocol was immunoSEQ multiplex PCR, while the TCRdb copy is restricted to in-frame clones and leaves out a portion. The data hold about 47,000 clones, with roughly 91% observed a single time. V is TRBV7-9 and J is TRBJ2-1; D is unclear. The TCR sequence derives from a human patient who received an intestinal transplant, so some T cells may come from the graft donor. The source material was PBMCs, sampled around 790 days after a first intestinal transplant, on the day of a second. The CDR3 reads CASSLGSSGNEQFF. The CDR3 DNA reads as TGTGCCAGCAGCTTAGGTTCGAGTGGCAATGAGCAGTTCTTC.